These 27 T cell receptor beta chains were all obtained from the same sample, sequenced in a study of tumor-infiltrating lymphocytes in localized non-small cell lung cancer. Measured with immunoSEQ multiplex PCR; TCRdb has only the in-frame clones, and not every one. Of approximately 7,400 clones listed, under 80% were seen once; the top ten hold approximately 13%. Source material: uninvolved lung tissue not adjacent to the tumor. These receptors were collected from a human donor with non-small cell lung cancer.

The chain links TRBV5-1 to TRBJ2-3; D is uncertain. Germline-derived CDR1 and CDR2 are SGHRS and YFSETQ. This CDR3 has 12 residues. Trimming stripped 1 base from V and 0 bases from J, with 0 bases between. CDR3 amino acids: CASSLSTDTQYF. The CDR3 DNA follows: TGCGCCAGCAGCTTGAGCACAGATACGCAGTATTTT.

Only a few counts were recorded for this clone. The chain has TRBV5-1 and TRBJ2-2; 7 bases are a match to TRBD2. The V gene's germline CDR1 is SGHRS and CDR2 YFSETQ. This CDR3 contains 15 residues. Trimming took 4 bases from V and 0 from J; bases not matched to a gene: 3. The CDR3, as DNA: TGCGCCAGCAGCAGGGGACTAACGAACACCGGGGAGCTGTTTTTT. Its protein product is CASSRGLTNTGELFF. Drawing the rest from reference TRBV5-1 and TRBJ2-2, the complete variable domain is KAGVTQTPRYLIKTRGQQVTLSCSPISGHRSVSWYQQTPGQGLQFLFEYFSETQRNKGNFPGRFSGRQFSNSRSEMNVSTLELGDSALYLCASSRGLTNTGELFFGEGSRLTVL.

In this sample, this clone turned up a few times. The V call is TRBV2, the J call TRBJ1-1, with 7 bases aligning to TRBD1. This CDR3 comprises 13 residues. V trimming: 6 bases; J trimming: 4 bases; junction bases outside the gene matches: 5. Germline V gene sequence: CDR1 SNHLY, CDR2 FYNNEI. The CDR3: CASREQGTTEAFF. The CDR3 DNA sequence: TGTGCCAGCAGGGAACAGGGGACCACTGAAGCTTTCTTT.

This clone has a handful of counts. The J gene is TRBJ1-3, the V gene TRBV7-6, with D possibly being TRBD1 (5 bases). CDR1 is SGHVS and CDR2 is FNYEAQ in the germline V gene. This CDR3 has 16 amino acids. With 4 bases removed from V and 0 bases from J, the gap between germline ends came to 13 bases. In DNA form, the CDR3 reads TGTGCCAGCAGCTCGGCCGGGACGGCCTCTGGAAACACCATATATTTT. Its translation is CASSSAGTASGNTIYF.

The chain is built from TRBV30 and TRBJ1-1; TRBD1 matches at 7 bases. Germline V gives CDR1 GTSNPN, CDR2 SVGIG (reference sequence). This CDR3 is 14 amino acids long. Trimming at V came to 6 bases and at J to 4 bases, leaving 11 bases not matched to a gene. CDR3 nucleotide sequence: TGTGCCTGTAACCCGACAGGGTGGACCACTGAAGCTTTCTTT. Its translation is CACNPTGWTTEAFF. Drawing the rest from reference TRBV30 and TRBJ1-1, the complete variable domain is SQTIHQWPATLVQPVGSPLSLECTVEGTSNPNLYWYRQAAGRGLQLLFYSVGIGQISSEVPQNLSASRPQDRQFILSSKKLLLSDSGFYLCACNPTGWTTEAFFGQGTRLTVV.

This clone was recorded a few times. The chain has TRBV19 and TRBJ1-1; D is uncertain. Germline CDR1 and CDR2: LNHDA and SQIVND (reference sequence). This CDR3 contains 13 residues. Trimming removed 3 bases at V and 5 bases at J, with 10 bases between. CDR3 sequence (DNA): TGTGCCAGTAGTATTACTGGCAGGACTGAAGCTTTCTTT. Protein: CASSITGRTEAFF. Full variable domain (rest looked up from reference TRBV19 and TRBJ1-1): DGGITQSPKYLFRKEGQNVTLSCEQNLNHDAMYWYRQDPGQGLRLIYYSQIVNDFQKGDIAEGYSVSREKKESFPLTVTSAQKNPTAFYLCASSITGRTEAFFGQGTRLTVV.

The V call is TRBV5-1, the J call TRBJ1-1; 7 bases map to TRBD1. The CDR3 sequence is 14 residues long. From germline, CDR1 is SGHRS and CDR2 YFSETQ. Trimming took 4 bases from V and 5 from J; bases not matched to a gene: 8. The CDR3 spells CASSAGQVGTEAFF. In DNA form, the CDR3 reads TGCGCCAGCAGCGCAGGACAGGTCGGGACTGAAGCTTTCTTT.

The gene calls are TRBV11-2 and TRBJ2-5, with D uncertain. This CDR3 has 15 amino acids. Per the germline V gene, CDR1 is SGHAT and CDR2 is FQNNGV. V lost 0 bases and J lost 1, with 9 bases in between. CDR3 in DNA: TGTGCCAGCAGCTTAGATCGCAGCCTCCAAGAGACCCAGTACTTC. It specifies CASSLDRSLQETQYF.

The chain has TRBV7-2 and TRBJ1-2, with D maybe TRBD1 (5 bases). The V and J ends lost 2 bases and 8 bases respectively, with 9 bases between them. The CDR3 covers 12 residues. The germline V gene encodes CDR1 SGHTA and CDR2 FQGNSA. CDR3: CASSLSGEGYTF. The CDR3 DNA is TGTGCCAGCAGCTTATCGGGGGAGGGCTACACCTTC.

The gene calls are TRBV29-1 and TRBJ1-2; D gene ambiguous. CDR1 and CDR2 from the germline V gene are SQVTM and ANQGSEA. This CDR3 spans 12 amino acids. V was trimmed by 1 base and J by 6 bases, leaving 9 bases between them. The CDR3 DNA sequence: TGCAGCGTTGAAGCGCCAGTTAATGGCTACACCTTC. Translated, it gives CSVEAPVNGYTF.

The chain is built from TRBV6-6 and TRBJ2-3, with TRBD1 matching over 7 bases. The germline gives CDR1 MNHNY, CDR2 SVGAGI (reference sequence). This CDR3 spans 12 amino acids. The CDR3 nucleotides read TGTGCTTCCGGACAGGAAACAGATACGCAGTATTTT. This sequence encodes CASGQETDTQYF.

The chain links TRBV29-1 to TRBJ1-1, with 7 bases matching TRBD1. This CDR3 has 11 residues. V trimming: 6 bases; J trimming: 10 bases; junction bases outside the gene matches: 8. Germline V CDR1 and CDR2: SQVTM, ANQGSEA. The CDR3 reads CSVQRGRGAFF. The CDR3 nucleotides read TGCAGCGTCCAAAGGGGGCGCGGAGCTTTCTTT.

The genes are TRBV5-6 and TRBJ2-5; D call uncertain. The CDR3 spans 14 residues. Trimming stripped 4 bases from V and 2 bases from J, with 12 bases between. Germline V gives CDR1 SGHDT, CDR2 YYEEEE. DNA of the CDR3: TGTGCCAGCAGCGGACGGAACTTTCAAGAGACCCAGTACTTC. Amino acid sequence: CASSGRNFQETQYF.

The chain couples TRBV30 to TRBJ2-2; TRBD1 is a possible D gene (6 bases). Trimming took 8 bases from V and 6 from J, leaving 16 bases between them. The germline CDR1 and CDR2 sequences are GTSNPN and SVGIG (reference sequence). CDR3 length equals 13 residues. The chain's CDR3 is CARGSVGAGELFF. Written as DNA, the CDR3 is TGTGCCAGGGGGTCCGTAGGGGCCGGGGAGCTGTTTTTT.

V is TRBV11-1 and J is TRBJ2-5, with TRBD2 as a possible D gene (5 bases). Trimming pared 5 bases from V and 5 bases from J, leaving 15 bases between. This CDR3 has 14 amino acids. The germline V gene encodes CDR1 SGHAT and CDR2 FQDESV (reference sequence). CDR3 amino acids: CASSAPGFWETQYF. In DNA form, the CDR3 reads TGTGCCAGCAGCGCCCCGGGATTTTGGGAGACCCAGTACTTC.

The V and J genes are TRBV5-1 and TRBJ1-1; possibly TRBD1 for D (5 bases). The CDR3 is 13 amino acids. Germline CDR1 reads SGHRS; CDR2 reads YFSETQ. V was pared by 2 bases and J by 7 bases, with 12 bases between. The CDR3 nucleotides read TGCGCCAGCAGCTTAGGGACTACAGGTGAAGCTTTCTTT. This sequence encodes CASSLGTTGEAFF.

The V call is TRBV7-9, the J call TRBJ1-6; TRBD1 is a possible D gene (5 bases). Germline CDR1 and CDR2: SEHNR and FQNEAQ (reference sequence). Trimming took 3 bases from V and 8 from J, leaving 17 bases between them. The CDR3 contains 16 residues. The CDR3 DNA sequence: TGTGCCAGCAGCTTCTCCAGGGTGGTCATTGATTCACCCCTCCACTTT. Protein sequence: CASSFSRVVIDSPLHF.

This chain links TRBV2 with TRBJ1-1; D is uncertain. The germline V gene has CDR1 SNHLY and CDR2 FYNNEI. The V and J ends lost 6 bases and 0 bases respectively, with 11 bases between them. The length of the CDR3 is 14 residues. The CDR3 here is CASSGRLMNTEAFF. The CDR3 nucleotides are TGTGCCAGCAGCGGCCGGCTGATGAACACTGAAGCTTTCTTT.

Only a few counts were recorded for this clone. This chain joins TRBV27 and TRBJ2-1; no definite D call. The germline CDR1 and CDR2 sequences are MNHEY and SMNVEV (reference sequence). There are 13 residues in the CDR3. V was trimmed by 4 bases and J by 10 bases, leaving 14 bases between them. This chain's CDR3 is CASSSTVGFEQFF. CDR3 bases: TGTGCCAGCAGTTCCACCGTAGGATTCGAGCAGTTCTTC.

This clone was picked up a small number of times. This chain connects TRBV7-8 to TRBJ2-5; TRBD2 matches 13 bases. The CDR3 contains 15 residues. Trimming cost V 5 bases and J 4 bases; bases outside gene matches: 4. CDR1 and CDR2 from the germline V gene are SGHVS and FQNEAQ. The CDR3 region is CASSGWTSGGETQYF. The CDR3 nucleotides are TGTGCCAGCAGCGGATGGACTAGCGGGGGAGAGACCCAGTACTTC.

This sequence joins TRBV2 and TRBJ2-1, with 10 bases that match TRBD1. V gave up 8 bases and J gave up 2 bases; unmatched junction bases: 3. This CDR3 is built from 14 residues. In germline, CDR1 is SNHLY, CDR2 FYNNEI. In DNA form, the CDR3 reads TGTGCCAGCGAGACAGGGGGCCCCTACAATGAGCAGTTCTTC. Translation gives CASETGGPYNEQFF. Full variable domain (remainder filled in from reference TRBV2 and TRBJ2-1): EPEVTQTPSHQVTQMGQEVILRCVPISNHLYFYWYRQILGQKVEFLVSFYNNEISEKSEIFDDQFSVERPDGSNFTLKIRSTKLEDSAMYFCASETGGPYNEQFFGPGTRLTVL.

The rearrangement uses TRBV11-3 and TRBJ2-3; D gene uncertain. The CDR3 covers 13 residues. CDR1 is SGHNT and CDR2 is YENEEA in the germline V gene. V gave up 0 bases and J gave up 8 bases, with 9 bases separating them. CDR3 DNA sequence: TGTGCCAGCAGCTTAGATATAATGGCTACGCAGTATTTT. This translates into CASSLDIMATQYF.

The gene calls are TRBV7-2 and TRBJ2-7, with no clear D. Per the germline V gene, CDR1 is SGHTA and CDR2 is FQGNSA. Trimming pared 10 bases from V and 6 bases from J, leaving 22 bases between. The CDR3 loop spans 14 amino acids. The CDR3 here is CATLDVGSSGEQYF. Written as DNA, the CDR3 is TGTGCCACCCTGGACGTGGGTTCTTCTGGCGAGCAGTACTTC.

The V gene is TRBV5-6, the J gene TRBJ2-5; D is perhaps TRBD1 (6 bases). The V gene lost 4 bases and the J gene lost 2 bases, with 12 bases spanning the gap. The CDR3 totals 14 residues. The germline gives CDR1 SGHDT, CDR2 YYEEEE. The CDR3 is CASSPMRGQETQYF. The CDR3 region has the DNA TGTGCCAGCAGCCCCATGAGGGGGCAAGAGACCCAGTACTTC.

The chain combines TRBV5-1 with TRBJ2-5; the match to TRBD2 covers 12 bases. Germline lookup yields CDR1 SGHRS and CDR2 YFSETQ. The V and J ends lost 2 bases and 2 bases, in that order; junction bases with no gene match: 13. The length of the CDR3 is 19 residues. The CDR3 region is CASSFTPSSGGARQETQYF. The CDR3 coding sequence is TGCGCCAGCAGCTTTACACCTTCTAGCGGGGGGGCCAGGCAAGAGACCCAGTACTTC. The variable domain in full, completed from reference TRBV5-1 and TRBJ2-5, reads KAGVTQTPRYLIKTRGQQVTLSCSPISGHRSVSWYQQTPGQGLQFLFEYFSETQRNKGNFPGRFSGRQFSNSRSEMNVSTLELGDSALYLCASSFTPSSGGARQETQYFGPGTRLLVL.

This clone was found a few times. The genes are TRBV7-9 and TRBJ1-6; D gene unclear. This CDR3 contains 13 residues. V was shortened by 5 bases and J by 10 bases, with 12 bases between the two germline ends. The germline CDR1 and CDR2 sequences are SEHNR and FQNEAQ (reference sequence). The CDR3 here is CASSPEAPSPLHF. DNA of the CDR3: TGTGCCAGCAGCCCGGAGGCCCCATCACCCCTCCACTTT.

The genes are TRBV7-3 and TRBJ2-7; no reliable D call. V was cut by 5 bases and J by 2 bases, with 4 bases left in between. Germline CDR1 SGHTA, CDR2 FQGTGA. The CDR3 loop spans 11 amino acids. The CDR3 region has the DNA TGTGCCAGCAGCGAAGCCTACGAGCAGTACTTC. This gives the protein CASSEAYEQYF.